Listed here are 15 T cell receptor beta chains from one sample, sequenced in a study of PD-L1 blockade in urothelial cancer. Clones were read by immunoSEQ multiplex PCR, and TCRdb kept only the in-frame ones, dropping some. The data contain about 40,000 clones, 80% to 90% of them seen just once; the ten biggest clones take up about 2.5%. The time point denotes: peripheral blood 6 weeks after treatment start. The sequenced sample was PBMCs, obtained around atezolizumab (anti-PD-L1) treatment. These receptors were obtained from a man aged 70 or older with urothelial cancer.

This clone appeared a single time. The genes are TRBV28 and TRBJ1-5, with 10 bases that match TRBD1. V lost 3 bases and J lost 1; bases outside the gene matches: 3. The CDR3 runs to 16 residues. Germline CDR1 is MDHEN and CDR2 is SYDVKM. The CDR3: CASSLGTGVSNQPQHF. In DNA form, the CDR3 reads TGTGCCAGCAGTTTGGGGACAGGGGTGAGCAATCAGCCCCAGCATTTT.

In DNA, the CDR3 is TGTGCCACCAGCAGAGATTTGAGTACTCTCTATGGCTACACCTTC. Amino acids: CATSRDLSTLYGYTF. V usage is TRBV15 and J usage is TRBJ1-2; D unresolved. V was cut by 0 bases and J by 4 bases, with 12 bases left in between. Germline loops: CDR1 LNHNV, CDR2 YYDKDF (reference sequence). The CDR3 length is 15 residues.

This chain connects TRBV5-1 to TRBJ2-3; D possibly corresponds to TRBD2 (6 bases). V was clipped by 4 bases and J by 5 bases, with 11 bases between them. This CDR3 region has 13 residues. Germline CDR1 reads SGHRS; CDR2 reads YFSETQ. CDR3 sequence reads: CASSAGSGDTQYF. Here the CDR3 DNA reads TGCGCCAGCAGCGCGGGGTCGGGAGATACGCAGTATTTT.

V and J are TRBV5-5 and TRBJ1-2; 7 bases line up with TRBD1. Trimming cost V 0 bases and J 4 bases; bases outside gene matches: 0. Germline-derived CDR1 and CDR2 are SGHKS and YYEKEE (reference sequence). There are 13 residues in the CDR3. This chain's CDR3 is CASSLAGGYGYTF. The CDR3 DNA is TGTGCCAGCAGCTTGGCAGGGGGCTATGGCTACACCTTC.

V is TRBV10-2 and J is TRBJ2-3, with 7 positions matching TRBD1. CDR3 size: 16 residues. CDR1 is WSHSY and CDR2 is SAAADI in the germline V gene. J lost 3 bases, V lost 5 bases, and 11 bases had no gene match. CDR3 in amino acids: CASSRQGSRGTDTQYF. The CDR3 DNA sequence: TGCGCCAGCAGTAGACAGGGCTCTAGGGGAACAGATACGCAGTATTTT.

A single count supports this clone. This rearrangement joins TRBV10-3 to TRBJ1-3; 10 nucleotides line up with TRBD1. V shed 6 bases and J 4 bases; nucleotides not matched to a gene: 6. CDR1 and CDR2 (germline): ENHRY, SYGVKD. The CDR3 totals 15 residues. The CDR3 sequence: CAIRLDRGNGNTIYF. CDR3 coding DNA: TGTGCCATCAGACTGGACAGGGGGAACGGAAACACCATATATTTT.

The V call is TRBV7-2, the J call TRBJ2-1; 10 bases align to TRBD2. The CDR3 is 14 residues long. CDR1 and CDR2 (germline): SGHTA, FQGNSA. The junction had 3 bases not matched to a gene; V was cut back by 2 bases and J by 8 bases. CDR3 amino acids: CASSLILAGDEQFF. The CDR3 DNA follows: TGTGCCAGCAGCTTAATCCTAGCGGGGGATGAGCAGTTCTTC. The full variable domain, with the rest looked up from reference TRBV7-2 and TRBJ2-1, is GAGVSQSPSNKVTEKGKDVELRCDPISGHTALYWYRQSLGQGLEFLIYFQGNSAPDKSGLPSDRFSAERTGGSVSTLTIQRTQQEDSAVYLCASSLILAGDEQFFGPGTRLTVL.

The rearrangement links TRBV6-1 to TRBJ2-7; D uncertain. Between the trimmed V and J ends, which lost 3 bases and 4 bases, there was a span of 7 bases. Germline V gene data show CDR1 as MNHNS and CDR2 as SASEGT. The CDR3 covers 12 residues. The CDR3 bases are TGTGCCAGCAGTGACCCGAGTTACGAGCAGTACTTC. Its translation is CASSDPSYEQYF.

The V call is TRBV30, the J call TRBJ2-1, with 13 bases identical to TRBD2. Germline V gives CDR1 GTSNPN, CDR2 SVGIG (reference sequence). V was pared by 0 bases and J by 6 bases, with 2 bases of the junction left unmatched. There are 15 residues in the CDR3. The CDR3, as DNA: TGTGCCTGGAGTGTAGGACTAGCGGGAGTCAATGAGCAGTTCTTC. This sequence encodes CAWSVGLAGVNEQFF.

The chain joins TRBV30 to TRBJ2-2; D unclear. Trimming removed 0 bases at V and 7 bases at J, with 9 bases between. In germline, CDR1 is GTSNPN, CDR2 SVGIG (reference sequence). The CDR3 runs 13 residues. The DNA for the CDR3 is TGTGCCTGGAGTGTCAGAGGAATCGGGGAGCTGTTTTTT. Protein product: CAWSVRGIGELFF.

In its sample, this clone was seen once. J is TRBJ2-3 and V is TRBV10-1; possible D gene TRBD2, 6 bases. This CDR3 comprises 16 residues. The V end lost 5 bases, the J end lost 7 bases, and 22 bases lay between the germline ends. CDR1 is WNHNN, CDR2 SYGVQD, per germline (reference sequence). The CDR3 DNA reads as TGCGCCAGCAGTCGGGAGTTTCCCGAAAACGGGAATACGCAGTATTTT. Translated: CASSREFPENGNTQYF.

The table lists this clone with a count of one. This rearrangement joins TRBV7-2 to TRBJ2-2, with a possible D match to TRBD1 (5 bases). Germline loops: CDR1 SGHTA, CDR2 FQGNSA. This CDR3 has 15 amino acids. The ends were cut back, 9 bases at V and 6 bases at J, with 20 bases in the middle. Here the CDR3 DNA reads TGTGCCAGTTCTTTAAGGGGATTCGAGGCCGGGGAGCTGTTTTTT. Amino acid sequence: CASSLRGFEAGELFF. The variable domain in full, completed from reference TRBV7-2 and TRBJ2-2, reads GAGVSQSPSNKVTEKGKDVELRCDPISGHTALYWYRQSLGQGLEFLIYFQGNSAPDKSGLPSDRFSAERTGGSVSTLTIQRTQQEDSAVYLCASSLRGFEAGELFFGEGSRLTVL.

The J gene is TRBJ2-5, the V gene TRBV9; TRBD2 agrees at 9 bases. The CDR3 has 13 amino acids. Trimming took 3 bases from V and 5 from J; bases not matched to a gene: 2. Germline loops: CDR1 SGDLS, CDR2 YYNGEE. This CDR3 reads CASSGSGGETQYF. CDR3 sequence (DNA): TGTGCCAGCAGCGGCAGCGGGGGGGAGACCCAGTACTTC.

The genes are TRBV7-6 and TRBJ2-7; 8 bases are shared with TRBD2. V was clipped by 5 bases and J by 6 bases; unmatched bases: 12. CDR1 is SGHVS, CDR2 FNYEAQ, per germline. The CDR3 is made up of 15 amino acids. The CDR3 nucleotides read TGTGCCAGCAGCCGGGGGGGGGCAGGGAGCTCCGAGCAGTACTTC. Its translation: CASSRGGAGSSEQYF.

The CDR3 DNA reads as TGTGCCAGCAGCCAAGCGTTATTAGCGGGGCTCAGTCCTCGGGATACGCAGTATTTT. This sequence encodes CASSQALLAGLSPRDTQYF. V and J are TRBV14 and TRBJ2-3, with 8 bases fitting TRBD2. Germline trimming cut 1 base from V and 6 bases from J; bases unmatched to any gene: 18. Germline assignment: CDR1 SGHDN and CDR2 FVKESK. The CDR3 is made up of 19 amino acids.